A selection of T cell receptor beta chains follows, all from one sample in a study of a mutant IDH1 vaccine in newly diagnosed glioma. Clones were sequenced by immunoSEQ multiplex PCR, and TCRdb holds only the in-frame ones, with some missing. The profile covers tens of thousands of clones, with over 75% appearing a single time and approximately 0.6% taken by the ten largest. The antigens of these receptors remain unknown. The sample here was PBMCs, taken from a glioma patient whose treatment included an IDH1 peptide vaccine. The receptors originated from a woman aged 45 to 65 with glioma. The CDR3 runs from the conserved cysteine through the conserved F or W. Each record gives: CDR3 length, clone size, J gene, D gene, V gene, CDR3 DNA, CDR3 protein. The D gene is left open where the match is weak. Only some rows state a clone size, as once, few, many or a class for expanded clones.

>13|-|TRBJ2-5|TRBD2|TRBV5-4
TGTGCCAGCACCACGGGGGGTGGCGAGACCCAGTACTTC
CASTTGGGETQYF
>13|-|TRBJ2-3|-|TRBV19
TGTGCCAGTACATTAGCGAGCACAGATACGCAGTATTTT
CASTLASTDTQYF
>13|-|TRBJ1-2|-|TRBV11-3
TGTGCCAGCAGCTTGGCGGGAGGGTATGGCTACACCTTC
CASSLAGGYGYTF
>15|-|TRBJ2-2|-|TRBV27
TGTGCCAGCAGTCCCGGGGGACCGATCCCCGGGGAGCTGTTTTTT
CASSPGGPIPGELFF
>14|-|TRBJ1-1|-|TRBV18
TGTGCCAGCTCACCACCGTTCAGGAACACTGAAGCTTTCTTT
CASSPPFRNTEAFF
>14|-|TRBJ1-1|-|TRBV6-5
TGTGCCAGCAAGTCTTTGGGTTTGAACACTGAAGCTTTCTTT
CASKSLGLNTEAFF
>15|few|TRBJ1-6|-|TRBV5-1
TGCGCCAGCAGAGGGGGGGCAGAAAATAATTCACCCCTCCACTTT
CASRGGAENNSPLHF
>14|-|TRBJ2-2|-|TRBV10-3
TGTGCCATCAGTGAGGGAGGAGGGGGCGGGGAGCTGTTTTTT
CAISEGGGGGELFF
>15|-|TRBJ1-2|TRBD1|TRBV6-5
TGTGCCAGCAGTCACCCGGGACAGGGAGTCTATGGCTACACCTTC
CASSHPGQGVYGYTF
>16|once|TRBJ2-2|-|TRBV9
TGTGCCAGCAGCGTCCTGAGCGGTAGCGGAGCCGGGGAGCTGTTTTTT
CASSVLSGSGAGELFF
>13|once|TRBJ1-2|TRBD1|TRBV6-5
TGTGCCAGCAGCCCGACAGGGGTTGGAGGCTACACCTTC
CASSPTGVGGYTF
>16|-|TRBJ2-3|-|TRBV5-1
TGCGCCAGCAGCCCAGCCGGGGCGGGCCTCACAGATACGCAGTATTTT
CASSPAGAGLTDTQYF
>15|-|TRBJ2-5|TRBD1|TRBV7-9
TGTGCCAGCAGCCGTGGACAGGGAATGGAAGAGACCCAGTACTTC
CASSRGQGMEETQYF
>13|-|TRBJ2-3|-|TRBV30
TGTGCCTGGAGTCTGGGGGCCACAGATACGCAGTATTTT
CAWSLGATDTQYF
>13|-|TRBJ2-7|TRBD2|TRBV7-2
TGTGCCAGCAGCCGAAGCGGGACTTACGAGCAGTACTTC
CASSRSGTYEQYF
>16|-|TRBJ2-1|-|TRBV9
TGTGCCAGCAGCGTAGGCACGGCCAGCTCCTACAATGAGCAGTTCTTC
CASSVGTASSYNEQFF
>15|-|TRBJ2-7|TRBD2|TRBV4-1
TGCGCCAGCAGCCACTTAGCGGGGGGCACCTACGAGCAGTACTTC
CASSHLAGGTYEQYF
>12|-|TRBJ2-3|TRBD2|TRBV2
TGTGCCAGCAAGGGGAGGGGTGATACGCAGTATTTT
CASKGRGDTQYF
>13|-|TRBJ2-7|TRBD2|TRBV6-5
TGTGCCAGCAGTTACCTAGCGGGAAACGAGCAGTACTTC
CASSYLAGNEQYF
>15|-|TRBJ2-7|-|TRBV28
TGTGCCAGCAGTTTCTCGGGGGGCACCCTCTCCGAGCAGTACTTC
CASSFSGGTLSEQYF
>16|-|TRBJ2-5|-|TRBV19
TGTGCCAGTAGTATAGTTCCGGCCGACGGTAGGGAGACCCAGTACTTC
CASSIVPADGRETQYF
>14|-|TRBJ1-1|-|TRBV6-5
TGTGCCAGCAGTTACTCGTCTGCGAACACTGAAGCTTTCTTT
CASSYSSANTEAFF
>15|-|TRBJ1-6|TRBD1|TRBV11-2
TGTGCCAGCAGCCGGACAGGGTTTGGTAATTCACCCCTCCACTTT
CASSRTGFGNSPLHF
>13|-|TRBJ2-7|TRBD2|TRBV6-1
TGTGCCAGCAGCCGATACCGGGGGGGCGAGCAGTACTTC
CASSRYRGGEQYF
>16|-|TRBJ2-1|TRBD1|TRBV5-1
TGCGCCAGCAGCCCGCTTACGGGACAGGGTGGAAATGAGCAGTTCTTC
CASSPLTGQGGNEQFF
>13|-|TRBJ1-4|-|TRBV29-1
TGCAGCGTTACCCCGGGGCCTAATGAAAAACTGTTTTTT
CSVTPGPNEKLFF
>16|-|TRBJ2-1|TRBD2|TRBV4-2
TGTGCCAGCAGCCAATCGGGACTAGCGGGAGGTGGTGAGCAGTTCTTC
CASSQSGLAGGGEQFF
>13|-|TRBJ1-1|-|TRBV5-1
TGCGCCAGCAGCTTATCGGCCAACACTGAAGCTTTCTTT
CASSLSANTEAFF